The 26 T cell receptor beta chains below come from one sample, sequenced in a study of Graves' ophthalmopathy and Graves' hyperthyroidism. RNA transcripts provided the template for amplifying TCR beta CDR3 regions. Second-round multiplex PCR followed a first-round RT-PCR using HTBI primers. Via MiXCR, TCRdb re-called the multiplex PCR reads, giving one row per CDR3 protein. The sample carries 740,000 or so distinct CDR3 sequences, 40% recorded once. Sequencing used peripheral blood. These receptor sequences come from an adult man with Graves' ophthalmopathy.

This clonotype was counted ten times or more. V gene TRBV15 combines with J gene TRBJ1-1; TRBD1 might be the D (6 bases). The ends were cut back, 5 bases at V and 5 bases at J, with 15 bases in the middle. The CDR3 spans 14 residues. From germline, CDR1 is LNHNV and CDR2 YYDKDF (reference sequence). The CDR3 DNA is TGTGCCACCAGCCTGGACAGACATGGGACTGAAGCTTTCTTT. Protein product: CATSLDRHGTEAFF.

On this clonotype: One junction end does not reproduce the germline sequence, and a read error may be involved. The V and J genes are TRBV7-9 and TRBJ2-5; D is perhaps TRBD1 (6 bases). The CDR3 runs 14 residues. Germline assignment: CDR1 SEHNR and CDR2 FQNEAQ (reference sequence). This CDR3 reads CASSPNRVGETQYF. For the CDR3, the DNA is TGCGCCAGCAGCCCAAACAGGGTGGGTGAGACCCAGTACTTC.

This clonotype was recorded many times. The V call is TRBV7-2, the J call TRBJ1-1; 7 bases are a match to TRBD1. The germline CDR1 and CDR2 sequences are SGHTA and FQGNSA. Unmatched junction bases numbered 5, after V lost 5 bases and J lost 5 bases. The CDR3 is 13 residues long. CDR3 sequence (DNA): TGTGCCAGCAGCCCCGACAGGGAGACTGAAGCTTTCTTT. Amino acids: CASSPDRETEAFF.

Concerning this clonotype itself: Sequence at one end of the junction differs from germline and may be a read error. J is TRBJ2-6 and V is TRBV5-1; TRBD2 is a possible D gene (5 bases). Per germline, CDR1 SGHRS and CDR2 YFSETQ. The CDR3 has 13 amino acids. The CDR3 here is CASGSSGANVLTF. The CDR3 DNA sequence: TGTGCCAGCGGCTCTTCCGGGGCCAACGTCCTGACTTTC.

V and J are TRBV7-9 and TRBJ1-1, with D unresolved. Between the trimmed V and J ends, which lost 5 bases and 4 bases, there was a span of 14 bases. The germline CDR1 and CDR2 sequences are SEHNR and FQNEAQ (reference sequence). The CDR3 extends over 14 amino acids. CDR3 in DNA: TGTGCCAGCAGCGGAGCAGAGGGTAGCACTGAAGCTTTCTTT. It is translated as CASSGAEGSTEAFF.

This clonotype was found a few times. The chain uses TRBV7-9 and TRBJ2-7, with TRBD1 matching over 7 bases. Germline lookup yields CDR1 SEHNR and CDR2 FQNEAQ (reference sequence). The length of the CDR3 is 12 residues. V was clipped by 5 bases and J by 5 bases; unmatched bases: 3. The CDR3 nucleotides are TGTGCCAGCAGCATAGGGGGCCACGAGCAGTACTTC. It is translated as CASSIGGHEQYF.

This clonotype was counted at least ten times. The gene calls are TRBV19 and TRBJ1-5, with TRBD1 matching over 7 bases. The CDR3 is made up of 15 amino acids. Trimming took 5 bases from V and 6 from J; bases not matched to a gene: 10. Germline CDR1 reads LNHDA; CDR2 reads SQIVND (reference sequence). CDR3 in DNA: TGTGCCAGTAGTTCGGAGACAGGGTCAACTCAGCCCCAGCATTTT. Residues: CASSSETGSTQPQHF.

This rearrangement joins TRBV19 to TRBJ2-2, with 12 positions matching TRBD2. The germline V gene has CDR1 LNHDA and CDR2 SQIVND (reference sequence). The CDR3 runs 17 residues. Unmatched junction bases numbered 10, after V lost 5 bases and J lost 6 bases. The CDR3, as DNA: TGTGCCAGTAGTGGTAGGACTAGCGGGGCTACTGCCGGGGAGCTGTTTTTT. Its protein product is CASSGRTSGATAGELFF. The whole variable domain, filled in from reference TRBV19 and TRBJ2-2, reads DGGITQSPKYLFRKEGQNVTLSCEQNLNHDAMYWYRQDPGQGLRLIYYSQIVNDFQKGDIAEGYSVSREKKESFPLTVTSAQKNPTAFYLCASSGRTSGATAGELFFGEGSRLTVL.

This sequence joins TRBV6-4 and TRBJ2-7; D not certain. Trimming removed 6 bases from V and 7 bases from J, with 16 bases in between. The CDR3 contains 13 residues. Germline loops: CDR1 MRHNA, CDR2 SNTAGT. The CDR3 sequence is CASRNEGYGEQYF. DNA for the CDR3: TGTGCCAGCAGAAATGAAGGGTATGGGGAGCAGTACTTC.

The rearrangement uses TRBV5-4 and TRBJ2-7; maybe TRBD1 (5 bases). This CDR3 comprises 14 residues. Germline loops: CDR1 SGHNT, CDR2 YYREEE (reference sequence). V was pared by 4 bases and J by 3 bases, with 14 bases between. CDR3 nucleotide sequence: TGTGCCAGCAGCAGCTCAGGGTTTTTCTACGAGCAGTACTTC. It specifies CASSSSGFFYEQYF.

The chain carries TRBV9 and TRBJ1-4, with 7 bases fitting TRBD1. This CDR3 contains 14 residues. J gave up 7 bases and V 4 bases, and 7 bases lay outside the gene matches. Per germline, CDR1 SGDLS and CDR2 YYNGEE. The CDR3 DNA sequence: TGTGCCAGCAGCAACAGGGGCACCGGTGAAAAACTGTTTTTT. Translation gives CASSNRGTGEKLFF.

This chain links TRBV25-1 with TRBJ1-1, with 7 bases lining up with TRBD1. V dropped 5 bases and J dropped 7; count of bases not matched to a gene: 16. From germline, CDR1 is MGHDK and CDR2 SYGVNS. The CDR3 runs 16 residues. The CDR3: CASSLYRRQGVREAFF. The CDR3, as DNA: TGTGCCAGCAGTTTATATCGGCGGCAGGGGGTACGTGAAGCTTTCTTT. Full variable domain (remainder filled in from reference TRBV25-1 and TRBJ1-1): EADIYQTPRYLVIGTGKKITLECSQTMGHDKMYWYQQDPGMELHLIHYSYGVNSTEKGDLSSESTVSRIRTEHFPLTLESARPSHTSQYLCASSLYRRQGVREAFFGQGTRLTVV.

In DNA, the CDR3 is TGCAGTGCCCCCCTCCACAACACTAACTATGGCTACACCTTC. This gives the protein CSAPLHNTNYGYTF. The V gene is TRBV20-1, the J gene TRBJ1-2; no reliable D call. The germline CDR1 and CDR2 sequences are DFQATT and SNEGSKA (reference sequence). V was clipped by 6 bases and J by 0 bases, with 14 bases between them. The CDR3 runs 14 residues.

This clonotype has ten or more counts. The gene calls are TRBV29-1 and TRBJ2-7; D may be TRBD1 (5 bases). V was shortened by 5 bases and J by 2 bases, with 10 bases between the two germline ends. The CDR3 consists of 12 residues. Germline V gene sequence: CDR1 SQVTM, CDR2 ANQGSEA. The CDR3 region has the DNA TGCAGCGTTATGCTCAGGGCCTACGAGCAGTACTTC. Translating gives CSVMLRAYEQYF.

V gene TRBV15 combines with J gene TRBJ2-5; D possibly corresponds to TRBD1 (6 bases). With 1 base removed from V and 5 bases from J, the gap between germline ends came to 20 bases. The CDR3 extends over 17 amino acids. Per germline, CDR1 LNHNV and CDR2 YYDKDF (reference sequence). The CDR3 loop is CATSRGTAYGFGETQYF. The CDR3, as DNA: TGTGCCACCAGCAGAGGGACAGCCTATGGCTTTGGGGAGACCCAGTACTTC. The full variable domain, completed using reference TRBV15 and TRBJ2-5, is DAMVIQNPRYQVTQFGKPVTLSCSQTLNHNVMYWYQQKSSQAPKLLFHYYDKDFNNEADTPDNFQSRRPNTSFCFLDIRSPGLGDTAMYLCATSRGTAYGFGETQYFGPGTRLLVL.

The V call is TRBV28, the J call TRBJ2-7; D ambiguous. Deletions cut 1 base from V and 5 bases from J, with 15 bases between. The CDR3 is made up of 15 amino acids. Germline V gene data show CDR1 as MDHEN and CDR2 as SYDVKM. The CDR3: CASSLSIVRVDEQYF. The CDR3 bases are TGTGCCAGCAGTTTATCCATAGTTCGGGTAGACGAGCAGTACTTC.

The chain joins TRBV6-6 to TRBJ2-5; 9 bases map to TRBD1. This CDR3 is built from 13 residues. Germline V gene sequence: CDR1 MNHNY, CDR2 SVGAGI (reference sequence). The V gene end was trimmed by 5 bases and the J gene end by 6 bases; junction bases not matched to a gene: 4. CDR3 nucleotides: TGTGCCAGCAGTCGGGACAGGGTGCAGACCCAGTACTTC. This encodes CASSRDRVQTQYF.

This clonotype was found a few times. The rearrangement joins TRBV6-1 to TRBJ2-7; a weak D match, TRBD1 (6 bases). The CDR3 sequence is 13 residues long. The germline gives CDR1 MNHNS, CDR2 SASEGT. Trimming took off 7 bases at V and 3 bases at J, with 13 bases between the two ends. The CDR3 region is CASTQGPNYEQYF. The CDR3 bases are TGTGCCAGCACCCAGGGGCCGAACTACGAGCAGTACTTC.

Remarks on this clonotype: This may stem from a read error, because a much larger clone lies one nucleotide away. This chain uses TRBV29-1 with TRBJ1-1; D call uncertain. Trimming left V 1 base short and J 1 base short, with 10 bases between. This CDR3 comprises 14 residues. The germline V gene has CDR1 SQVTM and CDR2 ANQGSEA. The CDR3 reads CSVEGRVPNTEAFF. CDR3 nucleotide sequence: TGCAGCGTTGAAGGTCGGGTCCCGAACACTGAAGCTTTCTTT.

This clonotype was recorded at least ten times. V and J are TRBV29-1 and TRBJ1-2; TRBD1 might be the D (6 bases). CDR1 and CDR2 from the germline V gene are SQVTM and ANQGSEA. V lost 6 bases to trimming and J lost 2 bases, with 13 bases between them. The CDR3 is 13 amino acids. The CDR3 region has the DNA TGCAGCGTCAGTAGGGGGGCCAACTATGGCTACACCTTC. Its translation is CSVSRGANYGYTF.

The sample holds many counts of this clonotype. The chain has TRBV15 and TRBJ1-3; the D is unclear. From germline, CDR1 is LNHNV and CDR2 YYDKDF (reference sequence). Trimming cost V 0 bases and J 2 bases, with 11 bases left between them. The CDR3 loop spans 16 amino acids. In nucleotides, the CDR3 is TGTGCCACCAGCAGAGATCTGACCCCGCCTGGAAACACCATATATTTT. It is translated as CATSRDLTPPGNTIYF.

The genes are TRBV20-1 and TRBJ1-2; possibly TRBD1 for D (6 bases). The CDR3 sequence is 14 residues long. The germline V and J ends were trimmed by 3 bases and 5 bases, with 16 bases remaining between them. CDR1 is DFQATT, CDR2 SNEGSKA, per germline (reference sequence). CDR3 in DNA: TGCAGTGCTAGTATTCCGGGGGCGAGGTATGGCTACACCTTC. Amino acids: CSASIPGARYGYTF.

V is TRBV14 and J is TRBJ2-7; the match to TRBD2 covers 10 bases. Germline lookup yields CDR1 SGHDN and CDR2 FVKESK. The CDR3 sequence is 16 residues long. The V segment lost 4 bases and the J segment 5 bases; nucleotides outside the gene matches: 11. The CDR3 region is CASSRLQLAGRDEQYF. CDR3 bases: TGTGCCAGCAGCCGATTACAACTAGCGGGGAGAGACGAGCAGTACTTC.

The CDR3 bases are TGTGCCTGGAGATCTAGCGGAGCCTACGAGCAGTACTTC. As protein: CAWRSSGAYEQYF. The chain carries TRBV30 and TRBJ2-7, with TRBD2 identical over 7 bases. The germline V gene encodes CDR1 GTSNPN and CDR2 SVGIG (reference sequence). CDR3 length: 13 residues. V lost 3 bases to trimming and J lost 2 bases; unmatched junction nucleotides: 4.

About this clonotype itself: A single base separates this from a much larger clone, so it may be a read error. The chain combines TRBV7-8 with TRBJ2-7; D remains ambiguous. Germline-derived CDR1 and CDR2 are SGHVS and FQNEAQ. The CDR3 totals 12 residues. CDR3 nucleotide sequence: TGCGCCTGCAGCTTACCAGACTACGAGCAGTACTTC. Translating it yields CACSLPDYEQYF. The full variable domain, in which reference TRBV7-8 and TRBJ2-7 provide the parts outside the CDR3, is GAGVSQSPRYKVAKRGQDVALRCDPISGHVSLFWYQQALGQGPEFLTYFQNEAQLDKSGLPSDRFFAERPEGSVSTLKIQRTQQEDSAVYLCACSLPDYEQYFGPGTRLTVT.

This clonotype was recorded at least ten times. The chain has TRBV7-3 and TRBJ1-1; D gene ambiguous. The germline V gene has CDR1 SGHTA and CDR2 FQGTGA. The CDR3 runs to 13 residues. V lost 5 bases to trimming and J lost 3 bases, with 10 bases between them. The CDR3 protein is CASSATGYTEAFF. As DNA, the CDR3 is TGTGCCAGCAGCGCGACGGGCTACACTGAAGCTTTCTTT.